The 29 T cell receptor beta chains below all came from one sample that was sequenced in a study of blood T cell repertoires in COVID-19. Repertoires were generated with immunoSEQ multiplex PCR, while TCRdb's copy carries only in-frame clones and drops some. The profile shows some 220,000 clones, 80% of them singletons. The source material was peripheral blood. These receptors were obtained from a human donor in a cohort sampled during active COVID-19.

This clone was seen a few times. The rearrangement links TRBV4-2 to TRBJ2-5, with 10 bases matching TRBD2. J gave up 2 bases and V 0 bases, and 6 bases lay outside the gene matches. The CDR3 consists of 17 residues. CDR1 is LGHNA and CDR2 is YNFKEQ in the germline V gene. CDR3 residues: CASSQDGPSGGQETQYF. The CDR3 DNA follows: TGTGCCAGCAGCCAAGATGGTCCTAGCGGGGGTCAAGAGACCCAGTACTTC.

The chain combines TRBV9 with TRBJ1-1; D may be TRBD1 (6 bases). Per germline, CDR1 SGDLS and CDR2 YYNGEE. V was clipped by 4 bases and J by 2 bases, with 15 bases between them. The CDR3 covers 15 residues. The CDR3 DNA reads as TGTGCCAGCAGCCCCGGTCCAGGGGCTAACACTGAAGCTTTCTTT. This codes for CASSPGPGANTEAFF.

The rearrangement uses TRBV5-4 and TRBJ2-5; TRBD1 might be the D (6 bases). V lost 4 bases and J 2 bases, leaving 9 bases between the germline ends. This CDR3 is built from 13 residues. The germline gives CDR1 SGHNT, CDR2 YYREEE (reference sequence). Here the CDR3 reads CASSGGWQETQYF. The DNA for the CDR3 is TGTGCCAGCAGCGGGGGCTGGCAAGAGACCCAGTACTTC.

The chain combines TRBV6-5 with TRBJ2-2, with a possible D match to TRBD2 (7 bases). From germline, CDR1 is MNHEY and CDR2 SVGAGI. The CDR3 spans 14 residues. Trimming took off 8 bases at V and 7 bases at J, with 17 bases between the two ends. Here the CDR3 reads CASQMGGHGGELFF. CDR3 in DNA: TGTGCCAGCCAAATGGGGGGGCATGGCGGGGAGCTGTTTTTT.

The J gene is TRBJ1-1, the V gene TRBV5-1, with D maybe TRBD1 (6 bases). The germline gives CDR1 SGHRS, CDR2 YFSETQ. The CDR3 contains 17 residues. V lost 3 bases and J 0 bases, leaving 18 bases between the germline ends. The CDR3 DNA follows: TGCGCCAGCAGCTCGCGACACAGGGTCGGGATGAACACTGAAGCTTTCTTT. It translates to CASSSRHRVGMNTEAFF.

The sample holds many counts of this clone. The rearrangement uses TRBV4-1 and TRBJ1-5; D gene unclear. This CDR3 region has 16 residues. Germline V CDR1 and CDR2: MGHRA, YSYEKL. Trimming took off 1 base at V and 7 bases at J, with 17 bases between the two ends. This CDR3 reads CASSQGAYYTGQPQHF. CDR3 DNA: TGCGCCAGCAGCCAAGGGGCCTACTATACGGGACAGCCCCAGCATTTT.

This clone was picked up many times. The rearrangement joins TRBV3-1 (or the pseudogene TRBV3-2) to TRBJ1-6, with D possibly TRBD1 on 6 matching bases. V dropped 0 bases and J dropped 7 bases, with 10 bases sitting between them. Germline V gene sequence: CDR1 LGHDT, CDR2 YNNKEL (reference sequence). The CDR3 is made up of 15 amino acids. The CDR3 reads CASSQDPQGNSPLHF. For the CDR3, the DNA is TGTGCCAGCAGCCAAGATCCCCAGGGGAATTCACCCCTCCACTTT.

V usage is TRBV15 and J usage is TRBJ1-1; D not resolved. This CDR3 region has 15 residues. Between the trimmed V and J ends, which lost 1 base and 0 bases, there was a span of 9 bases. From germline, CDR1 is LNHNV and CDR2 YYDKDF (reference sequence). The CDR3 reads CATSRAVNMNTEAFF. The CDR3, as DNA: TGTGCCACCAGCAGAGCCGTAAACATGAACACTGAAGCTTTCTTT.

V is TRBV27 and J is TRBJ2-7; 10 bases line up with TRBD1. This CDR3 region has 13 residues. The junction had 0 bases not matched to a gene; V was cut back by 4 bases and J by 3 bases. Germline V lookup: CDR1 MNHEY, CDR2 SMNVEV (reference sequence). The CDR3 DNA is TGTGCCAGCAGTTGGGACAGGGGCTACGAGCAGTACTTC. This codes for CASSWDRGYEQYF.

This clone was seen only a few times. The chain carries TRBV5-5 and TRBJ2-7; possible D gene TRBD1, 6 bases. This CDR3 spans 13 amino acids. The ends were cut back, 0 bases at V and 7 bases at J, with 11 bases in the middle. Germline CDR1 is SGHKS and CDR2 is YYEKEE (reference sequence). DNA of the CDR3: TGTGCCAGCAGCTTGGGGGGGCCGGGGGAGCAGTACTTC. This sequence encodes CASSLGGPGEQYF. The full variable domain, rest sourced from reference TRBV5-5 and TRBJ2-7, is DAGVTQSPTHLIKTRGQQVTLRCSPISGHKSVSWYQQVLGQGPQFIFQYYEKEERGRGNFPDRFSARQFPNYSSELNVNALLLGDSALYLCASSLGGPGEQYFGPGTRLTVT.

The rearrangement links TRBV5-1 to TRBJ2-1; 9 nucleotides agree with TRBD2. The CDR3 runs to 15 residues. Germline-derived CDR1 and CDR2 are SGHRS and YFSETQ. The J segment lost 9 bases and the V segment lost 0 bases, leaving 7 bases of the junction unmatched. In DNA form, the CDR3 reads TGCGCCAGCAGCTTGGATAGCGGGAGCAGGGGTGAGCAGTTCTTC. Encoded protein: CASSLDSGSRGEQFF.

The chain recombines TRBV28 with TRBJ1-2; 10 positions match TRBD1. Germline V gives CDR1 MDHEN, CDR2 SYDVKM. V dropped 6 bases and J dropped 4; count of bases not matched to a gene: 8. This CDR3 has 15 amino acids. The CDR3 sequence is CASSGGTGALYGYTF. The CDR3 nucleotides read TGTGCCAGCAGCGGAGGGACAGGGGCCCTCTATGGCTACACCTTC.

With regard to this clone: Lacking the conserved final phenylalanine or tryptophan, this CDR3 likely reflects a read error. Because the CDR3's place on the DNA is in doubt, the DNA is left out and the CDR3 is given as listed by TCRdb. V is TRBV20-1 and J is TRBJ2-3; TRBD2 is the table's D call, not checked against the DNA. CDR1 is DFQATT, CDR2 SNEGSKA, per germline (reference sequence). The CDR3 comprises 11 residues, both ends counted. The CDR3 reads CSAYGLGAVTV.

The gene calls are TRBV2 and TRBJ2-2, with D tentatively TRBD2 (6 bases). CDR3 length: 14 residues. CDR1 SNHLY and CDR2 FYNNEI come from the germline V gene. V lost 6 bases, J lost 2 bases, and 10 bases lay in between. The DNA of the CDR3 is TGTGCCAGCAGAAGGACTACCAACACCGGGGAGCTGTTTTTT. Amino acids: CASRRTTNTGELFF.

The chain carries TRBV6-5 and TRBJ2-2; D gene uncertain. The CDR3 is made up of 12 amino acids. Germline V lookup: CDR1 MNHEY, CDR2 SVGAGI. V lost 6 bases, J lost 6 bases, and 8 bases lay in between. As DNA, the CDR3 is TGTGCCAGCAGGGAGAGGCCCGGGGAGCTGTTTTTT. This codes for CASRERPGELFF.

The rearrangement uses TRBV30 and TRBJ2-7, with 8 positions matching TRBD1. In germline, CDR1 is GTSNPN, CDR2 SVGIG (reference sequence). J lost 2 bases, V lost 2 bases, and 5 bases had no gene match. This CDR3 is 14 amino acids long. The CDR3 is CAWSLGQGTYEQYF. As DNA, the CDR3 is TGTGCCTGGAGTCTAGGACAGGGAACCTACGAGCAGTACTTC.

The chain uses TRBV18 and TRBJ2-2, with 7 bases aligning to TRBD1. The length of the CDR3 is 15 residues. V trimming: 3 bases; J trimming: 5 bases; junction bases outside the gene matches: 6. Per the germline V gene, CDR1 is KGHSH and CDR2 is LQKENI. This CDR3 reads CASSPVDRRTGELFF. As DNA, the CDR3 is TGTGCCAGCTCACCGGTGGACAGGCGGACCGGGGAGCTGTTTTTT.

This sequence joins TRBV28 and TRBJ1-6, with 8 nucleotides matching TRBD1. In germline, CDR1 is MDHEN, CDR2 SYDVKM. V lost 6 bases to trimming and J lost 3 bases; unmatched junction nucleotides: 7. The CDR3 loop spans 16 amino acids. CDR3 coding DNA: TGTGCCAGCAGCCCAGACAGGGGACGCTATAATTCACCCCTCCACTTT. Encoded protein: CASSPDRGRYNSPLHF. Using reference TRBV28 and TRBJ1-6 for the parts outside the CDR3, the full variable domain is DVKVTQSSRYLVKRTGEKVFLECVQDMDHENMFWYRQDPGLGLRLIYFSYDVKMKEKGDIPEGYSVSREKKERFSLILESASTNQTSMYLCASSPDRGRYNSPLHFGNGTRLTVT.

The chain has TRBV24-1 and TRBJ2-5; 9 positions agree with TRBD1. CDR3 length: 16 amino acids. With 4 bases clipped from V and 12 bases from J, the junction kept 17 bases outside the gene matches. CDR1 and CDR2 from the germline V gene are KGHDR and SFDVKD. The CDR3 region is CATSEPLSNLRDREYF. CDR3 bases: TGTGCCACCAGTGAACCATTGTCAAACCTCCGGGACAGGGAGTACTTC.

The chain joins TRBV7-2 to TRBJ2-5, with TRBD2 as a possible D gene (5 bases). V lost 4 bases and J lost 5, with 20 bases in between. This CDR3 contains 16 residues. CDR1 SGHTA and CDR2 FQGNSA come from the germline V gene. The CDR3, as DNA: TGTGCCAGCAGCTCCTCCCGAATGGGAGTACGGGAGACCCAGTACTTC. Translating it yields CASSSSRMGVRETQYF.

This chain links TRBV4-2 with TRBJ1-1, with TRBD1 matching over 9 bases. The CDR3 sequence is 15 residues long. The V segment lost 0 bases and the J segment 6 bases; nucleotides outside the gene matches: 5. Germline lookup yields CDR1 LGHNA and CDR2 YNFKEQ. CDR3 DNA sequence: TGTGCCAGCAGCCAAGAGCCCACAGGGGGCCCTGAAGCTTTCTTT. The encoded protein is CASSQEPTGGPEAFF.

The V call is TRBV4-1, the J call TRBJ2-3; weak D call: TRBD2 (7 bases). CDR1 and CDR2 from the germline V gene are MGHRA and YSYEKL. The CDR3 length is 16 residues. V lost 1 base to trimming and J lost 4 bases, with 15 bases between them. This CDR3 reads CASSQGRGGRADTQYF. CDR3 DNA sequence: TGCGCCAGCAGCCAAGGAAGGGGGGGCAGGGCAGATACGCAGTATTTT.

This chain links TRBV7-2 with TRBJ2-6; the match to TRBD1 covers 7 bases. Unmatched junction bases numbered 8, after V lost 7 bases and J lost 2 bases. The CDR3 spans 16 residues. Germline V lookup: CDR1 SGHTA, CDR2 FQGNSA. CDR3 nucleotides: TGTGCCAGCATCATCTACAGGGGTGCTGGGGCCAACGTCCTGACTTTC. As protein: CASIIYRGAGANVLTF.

CDR3 DNA: TGTGCCAGCAGTTTTGGGGCATCGTCAGTTGGCTACACCTTC. This gives the protein CASSFGASSVGYTF. The rearrangement links TRBV27 to TRBJ1-2, with D tentatively TRBD1 (5 bases). The CDR3 is made up of 14 amino acids. Germline V gene sequence: CDR1 MNHEY, CDR2 SMNVEV (reference sequence). V dropped 3 bases and J dropped 7 bases, with 15 bases sitting between them.

The gene calls are TRBV9 and TRBJ2-5; 8 nucleotides match TRBD1. CDR1 and CDR2 (germline): SGDLS, YYNGEE. This CDR3 has 15 amino acids. Trimming took 2 bases from V and 0 from J; bases not matched to a gene: 3. CDR3 DNA sequence: TGTGCCAGCAGCGTCGGGACAGGCGACCAAGAGACCCAGTACTTC. The encoded protein is CASSVGTGDQETQYF.

This chain uses TRBV2 with TRBJ1-3, with TRBD1 as a possible D gene (6 bases). Per germline, CDR1 SNHLY and CDR2 FYNNEI. The CDR3 runs to 15 residues. V was cut by 8 bases and J by 1 base, with 15 bases left in between. The CDR3 bases are TGTGCCAGCTCGACCTTCGGGACATCTGGAAACACCATATATTTT. This translates into CASSTFGTSGNTIYF.

The rearrangement links TRBV14 to TRBJ1-6, with unresolved D. Germline CDR1 is SGHDN and CDR2 is FVKESK. The CDR3 spans 15 residues. V lost 4 bases to trimming and J lost 8 bases, with 15 bases between them. CDR3 sequence (DNA): TGTGCCAGCAGCCTAGATTTCCGGGGATATTCACCCCTCCACTTT. Translated: CASSLDFRGYSPLHF.

The sample holds one count of this clone. J is TRBJ2-1 and V is TRBV19; 8 bases are a match to TRBD2. The germline gives CDR1 LNHDA, CDR2 SQIVND (reference sequence). The ends lost 1 base at V and 3 bases at J; junction bases unmatched: 5. The CDR3 totals 16 residues. Here the CDR3 DNA reads TGTGCCAGTAGTATAGGGGGGACTAGGAGCTACAATGAGCAGTTCTTC. Translating gives CASSIGGTRSYNEQFF.

This clone came up a few times. The chain uses TRBV30 and TRBJ2-2; perhaps TRBD1 as D (5 bases). Trimming took 2 bases from V and 3 from J, leaving 10 bases between them. The germline gives CDR1 GTSNPN, CDR2 SVGIG (reference sequence). CDR3 size: 14 residues. CDR3: CAWSFARDTGELFF. In nucleotides, the CDR3 is TGTGCCTGGAGTTTCGCCAGGGACACCGGGGAGCTGTTTTTT.